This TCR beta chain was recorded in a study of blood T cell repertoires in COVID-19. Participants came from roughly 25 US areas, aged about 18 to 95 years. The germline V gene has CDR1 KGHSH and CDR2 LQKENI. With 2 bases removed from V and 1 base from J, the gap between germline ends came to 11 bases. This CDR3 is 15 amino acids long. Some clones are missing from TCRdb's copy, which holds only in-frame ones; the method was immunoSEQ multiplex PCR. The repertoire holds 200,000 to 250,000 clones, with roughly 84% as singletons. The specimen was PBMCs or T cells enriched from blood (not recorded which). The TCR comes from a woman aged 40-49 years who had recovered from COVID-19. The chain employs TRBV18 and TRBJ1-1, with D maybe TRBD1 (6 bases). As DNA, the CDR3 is TGTGCCAGCTCACCAGGGACACGGGCGAACACTGAAGCTTTCTTT. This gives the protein CASSPGTRANTEAFF.